This TCR beta chain was identified during a study of blood T cell repertoires in COVID-19. As for the study in general: Acute and convalescent COVID-19 samples came from the United States, Italy and Spain. In each case, the material was cDNA or gDNA derived from T cells, B-cell-depleted T cells, or PBMCs.

Germline CDR1 is MNHEY and CDR2 is SVGAGI. The CDR3 totals 13 residues. J gave up 7 bases and V 4 bases, and 3 bases lay outside the gene matches. In the source study's methods: Reference gene primers were amplified, and this amplification served to estimate nucleated cell counts. The data were produced by immunoSEQ multiplex PCR, yet TCRdb's version contains in-frame clones alone and is incomplete. That table supplies the V and J calls and clone size; D and trimming were determined from the DNA. The repertoire holds 100,000 or so clones, with roughly 87% as singletons. The rearrangement uses TRBV6-5 and TRBJ2-2, with TRBD1 matching 7 bases. Source material: peripheral blood. The clonotype originates from a man aged 25-40 years in a cohort sampled during active COVID-19. Here the CDR3 reads CASSSWTGGELFF. The CDR3 DNA sequence: TGTGCCAGCAGTTCCTGGACAGGCGGGGAGCTGTTTTTT.